The 30 T cell receptor beta chains given below trace back to one sample, sequenced in a study of beta chain features in type 1 diabetes. As every portion of the isolated RNA was reverse transcribed, the sequencing read expressed TCRB transcripts. TCRdb's copy holds only in-frame clones and misses some; the assay was immunoSEQ multiplex PCR. The table shows 200,000 to 300,000 clones, with 14% occurring only once. The source material was naive CD4+ T cells from blood. Receptor source: a woman aged 40 to 50 in good health.

A remark on this clone: One end of the junction is discordant with germline, which a read error may explain. V and J are TRBV19 and TRBJ1-6, with TRBD1 matching 7 bases. The CDR3 is 15 amino acids. Germline V gene lookup returns CDR1 LNHDA and CDR2 SQIVND (reference sequence). The DNA of the CDR3 is TGTGCCAGTAGCCAAAGGACAGGCAGCAATTCACCCCTCGACTTT. Its protein is CASSQRTGSNSPLDF.

This clone was observed a handful of times. This chain joins TRBV7-2 and TRBJ1-1; D uncertain. Trimming took off 5 bases at V and 1 base at J, with 8 bases between the two ends. The CDR3 runs to 13 residues. Germline CDR1 and CDR2: SGHTA and FQGNSA. CDR3 sequence (DNA): TGTGCCAGCAGCCAACCCAGGAACACTGAAGCTTTCTTT. It specifies CASSQPRNTEAFF.

This clone occurred a few times. The chain is built from TRBV6-5 and TRBJ2-1; 11 nucleotides line up with TRBD2. Germline V CDR1 and CDR2: MNHEY, SVGAGI. The ends lost 6 bases at V and 3 bases at J; junction bases unmatched: 4. The CDR3 is 15 amino acids. The CDR3 region is CASRLAGVNYNEQFF. The CDR3 DNA reads as TGTGCCAGCAGACTAGCGGGGGTCAACTACAATGAGCAGTTCTTC.

In its sample, this clone was seen a few times. V usage is TRBV4-1 and J usage is TRBJ1-6, with D possibly matching TRBD1 (6 bases). Trimming shortened V by 8 bases and J by 10 bases, and 24 bases separated the two germline ends. In germline, CDR1 is MGHRA, CDR2 YSYEKL. The CDR3 totals 16 residues. CDR3 DNA: TGCGCCAGCGGAACGAGGATGACAGGTGCTGGGTCACCCCTCCACTTT. Encoded protein: CASGTRMTGAGSPLHF.

This clone was seen more than once but under ten times. CDR3 region: CAISSGTGTNTGELFF. CDR3 in DNA: TGTGCCATCAGCTCGGGGACAGGGACGAACACCGGGGAGCTGTTTTTT. The V gene is TRBV10-3, the J gene TRBJ2-2; 9 nucleotides align to TRBD1. Germline V gives CDR1 ENHRY, CDR2 SYGVKD. V was clipped by 6 bases and J by 0 bases; unmatched bases: 5. The CDR3 has 16 amino acids.

This chain links TRBV14 with TRBJ1-4, with D hard to call. The CDR3 has 16 residues. Trimming removed 0 bases from V and 7 bases from J, with 15 bases in between. CDR1 is SGHDN and CDR2 is FVKESK in the germline V gene. The CDR3 DNA follows: TGTGCCAGCAGCCAAGATCTTTCCGGGTTTGGTGAAAAACTGTTTTTT. It translates to CASSQDLSGFGEKLFF.

The rearrangement uses TRBV5-1 and TRBJ2-3, with a weak D call TRBD1 (5 bases). V gave up 4 bases and J gave up 3 bases, with 18 bases separating them. In germline, CDR1 is SGHRS, CDR2 YFSETQ. The CDR3 loop spans 16 amino acids. The CDR3, as DNA: TGCGCCAGCAGCGACAACTGGGGCAGGGAAACAGATACGCAGTATTTT. Residues: CASSDNWGRETDTQYF.

This clone showed up just a few times. The chain is built from TRBV19 and TRBJ2-7; D unclear. The ends were cut back, 4 bases at V and 4 bases at J, with 11 bases in the middle. The CDR3 length is 13 residues. Germline CDR1 is LNHDA and CDR2 is SQIVND (reference sequence). The CDR3, as DNA: TGTGCCAGTAGTACCCTTTTACTTTACGAGCAGTACTTC. It codes for CASSTLLLYEQYF.

This clone was observed a few times. The V call is TRBV7-2, the J call TRBJ2-4, with D maybe TRBD1 (6 bases). The CDR3 is made up of 13 amino acids. CDR1 and CDR2 (germline): SGHTA, FQGNSA. Trimming left V 5 bases short and J 8 bases short, with 13 bases between. CDR3 sequence (DNA): TGTGCCAGCAGCCCAAGAGGGGGAGACATTCAGTACTTC. It codes for CASSPRGGDIQYF.

V is TRBV7-2 and J is TRBJ2-2, with D possibly matching TRBD2 (6 bases). Trimming left V 4 bases short and J 6 bases short, with 15 bases between. Germline V CDR1 and CDR2: SGHTA, FQGNSA. This CDR3 is 15 amino acids long. CDR3 amino acids: CASSSTSPSAGELFF. CDR3 in DNA: TGTGCCAGCAGCTCCACTAGCCCCTCCGCCGGGGAGCTGTTTTTT. Using reference TRBV7-2 and TRBJ2-2 for the parts outside the CDR3, the full variable domain is GAGVSQSPSNKVTEKGKDVELRCDPISGHTALYWYRQSLGQGLEFLIYFQGNSAPDKSGLPSDRFSAERTGGSVSTLTIQRTQQEDSAVYLCASSSTSPSAGELFFGEGSRLTVL.

The V and J genes are TRBV27 and TRBJ1-1, with 7 nucleotides matching TRBD1. V lost 1 base, J lost 0 bases, and 2 bases stayed unmatched. The CDR3 consists of 15 residues. The germline CDR1 and CDR2 sequences are MNHEY and SMNVEV (reference sequence). The CDR3 nucleotides are TGTGCCAGCAGTTTATTGCAGGGGGTGAACACTGAAGCTTTCTTT. Encoded protein: CASSLLQGVNTEAFF.

This clone came up a few times. Here the CDR3 reads CASSTLLRGGRGGYTF. The CDR3 coding sequence is TGTGCCAGCAGTACACTACTAAGGGGGGGGCGAGGTGGCTACACCTTC. The chain couples TRBV6-6 to TRBJ1-2; a possible D gene is TRBD1 (6 bases). V lost 5 bases and J 7 bases, leaving 23 bases between the germline ends. CDR1 and CDR2 from the germline V gene are MNHNY and SVGAGI (reference sequence). This CDR3 has 16 amino acids.

This clone was found a few times. The genes are TRBV6-6 and TRBJ2-7; the match to TRBD2 covers 14 bases. Germline V gene lookup returns CDR1 MNHNY and CDR2 SVGAGI (reference sequence). Trimming at V came to 5 bases and at J to 7 bases, leaving 1 base not matched to a gene. This CDR3 has 13 residues. The CDR3 region is CASSGLAGGEQYF. The CDR3 region has the DNA TGTGCCAGCAGTGGACTAGCGGGGGGTGAGCAGTACTTC.

This clone came up a few times. The chain combines TRBV19 with TRBJ2-2, with 12 nucleotides matching TRBD2. Germline values: CDR1 LNHDA, CDR2 SQIVND (reference sequence). The CDR3 extends over 17 amino acids. Germline trimming cut 8 bases from V and 6 bases from J; bases unmatched to any gene: 13. The CDR3 loop reads CASGDLAGGLSPGELFF. The CDR3 nucleotides read TGTGCCAGTGGAGACCTAGCGGGGGGGCTTTCCCCCGGGGAGCTGTTTTTT.

This clone was picked up a small number of times. The rearrangement uses TRBV18 and TRBJ2-4, with 7 bases identical to TRBD1. The CDR3 contains 16 residues. The germline gives CDR1 KGHSH, CDR2 LQKENI. Trimming cost V 3 bases and J 0 bases; bases outside gene matches: 5. The chain's CDR3 is CASSPLNRGAKNIQYF. As DNA, the CDR3 is TGTGCCAGCTCACCTCTTAACAGGGGAGCCAAAAACATTCAGTACTTC.

The chain has TRBV27 and TRBJ1-6, with 8 bases matching TRBD1. This CDR3 spans 15 amino acids. Germline loops: CDR1 MNHEY, CDR2 SMNVEV (reference sequence). J lost 6 bases, V lost 5 bases, and 6 bases had no gene match. The CDR3 spells CASSPTQGANSPLHF. CDR3 DNA sequence: TGTGCCAGCAGTCCGACTCAGGGGGCTAATTCACCCCTCCACTTT.

The sample holds a few counts of this clone. The chain uses TRBV28 and TRBJ2-3; TRBD2 agrees at 11 bases. Trimming cost V 7 bases and J 6 bases; bases outside gene matches: 9. CDR3 size: 15 residues. The germline V gene encodes CDR1 MDHEN and CDR2 SYDVKM. The CDR3 sequence: CASISGLAVGDTQYF. The DNA for the CDR3 is TGTGCCAGCATCTCGGGACTAGCGGTTGGTGATACGCAGTATTTT.

The rearrangement links TRBV7-2 to TRBJ1-2; a weak D match, TRBD1 (6 bases). The CDR3 sequence is 14 residues long. The germline V gene has CDR1 SGHTA and CDR2 FQGNSA. Trimming shortened V by 5 bases and J by 4 bases, and 14 bases separated the two germline ends. The CDR3: CASSPRGFRYGYTF. The CDR3 region has the DNA TGTGCCAGCAGCCCCAGGGGCTTTCGCTATGGCTACACCTTC.

This clone came up a few times. The gene calls are TRBV6-5 and TRBJ1-2, with 9 bases identical to TRBD1. This CDR3 has 15 residues. The ends lost 0 bases at V and 6 bases at J; junction bases unmatched: 5. Germline CDR1 reads MNHEY; CDR2 reads SVGAGI. CDR3 in amino acids: CASSYSGTGYDGYTF. The CDR3 DNA is TGTGCCAGCAGTTACTCAGGGACAGGGTACGATGGCTACACCTTC.

Note on this clone: This sample also contains other DNA sequences that code for the same CDR3. V and J are TRBV5-1 and TRBJ1-1; maybe TRBD1 (5 bases). This CDR3 region has 13 residues. With 4 bases removed from V and 1 base from J, the gap between germline ends came to 8 bases. CDR1 is SGHRS and CDR2 is YFSETQ in the germline V gene. The CDR3 reads CASSPTGNTEAFF. The CDR3 bases are TGCGCCAGCAGCCCTACAGGGAACACTGAAGCTTTCTTT.

The chain joins TRBV7-2 to TRBJ2-3; D perhaps matches TRBD1 (6 bases). Germline-derived CDR1 and CDR2 are SGHTA and FQGNSA. The V end was cut by 4 bases, the J end by 0 bases, with 8 bases between. The CDR3 is 14 residues long. The CDR3 protein is CASSSGQSTDTQYF. The CDR3 DNA sequence: TGTGCCAGCAGCTCCGGACAGAGCACAGATACGCAGTATTTT.

This sequence joins TRBV6-6 and TRBJ2-4, with D possibly TRBD1 on 6 matching bases. The germline V gene has CDR1 MNHNY and CDR2 SVGAGI (reference sequence). The CDR3 is 15 residues long. The germline V and J ends were trimmed by 6 bases and 7 bases, with 19 bases remaining between them. The CDR3: CASRSAGESRNIQYF. The CDR3 DNA is TGTGCCAGCAGGTCCGCAGGGGAGTCCAGGAACATTCAGTACTTC.

The chain employs TRBV7-9 and TRBJ1-1, with a weak D call TRBD1 (5 bases). The V end was cut by 5 bases, the J end by 5 bases, with 18 bases between. Germline V gene data show CDR1 as SEHNR and CDR2 as FQNEAQ (reference sequence). The CDR3 has 15 amino acids. CDR3 residues: CASSPGSQAGTEAFF. CDR3 in DNA: TGTGCCAGCAGCCCAGGGTCGCAGGCGGGAACTGAAGCTTTCTTT.

The V gene is TRBV18, the J gene TRBJ1-1, with 7 bases that match TRBD1. Germline trimming cut 2 bases from V and 7 bases from J; bases unmatched to any gene: 1. Germline CDR1 reads KGHSH; CDR2 reads LQKENI. This CDR3 has 12 residues. The CDR3 region has the DNA TGTGCCAGCTCACCAGACAGGGTTGAAGCTTTCTTT. This codes for CASSPDRVEAFF.

This clone appeared a few times. This chain uses TRBV5-1 with TRBJ2-3; tentative D call: TRBD2 (6 bases). CDR1 SGHRS and CDR2 YFSETQ come from the germline V gene. The CDR3 length is 15 residues. Deletions cut 3 bases from V and 0 bases from J, with 11 bases between. In DNA, the CDR3 is TGCGCCAGCAGCTGGGGGGACTCCAGCACAGATACGCAGTATTTT. It yields the protein CASSWGDSSTDTQYF.

This clone was detected a few times. The V gene is TRBV12-1, the J gene TRBJ2-1; the table gives TRBD2 as D, unverified against the DNA. TRBV12-1 is termed a pseudogene. The CDR3 length is 13 residues. CDR3 DNA sequence: TGTGCCAGCAGCTGCGGGACTACTAATGAGCAGTTCTTC. This translates into CASSCGTTNEQFF.

A few counts support this clone. The chain joins TRBV2 to TRBJ2-4; D is unclear. Germline V CDR1 and CDR2: SNHLY, FYNNEI. This CDR3 contains 12 residues. V was trimmed by 2 bases and J by 8 bases, leaving 7 bases between them. CDR3 nucleotides: TGTGCCAGCAGTGAACTTTCGGACATTCAGTACTTC. This sequence encodes CASSELSDIQYF. The whole variable domain, remainder taken from reference TRBV2 and TRBJ2-4, is EPEVTQTPSHQVTQMGQEVILRCVPISNHLYFYWYRQILGQKVEFLVSFYNNEISEKSEIFDDQFSVERPDGSNFTLKIRSTKLEDSAMYFCASSELSDIQYFGAGTRLSVL.

This clone was seen a handful of times. The chain combines TRBV5-1 with TRBJ2-7; D unresolved. Germline V CDR1 and CDR2: SGHRS, YFSETQ. The CDR3 extends over 15 amino acids. V gave up 5 bases and J gave up 3 bases, with 18 bases separating them. CDR3 residues: CASSPSLTENYEQYF. The CDR3 bases are TGCGCCAGCAGTCCTTCGTTGACTGAAAACTACGAGCAGTACTTC.

This clone was seen only a few times. The CDR3 region is CASRKGEPYEQYF. The CDR3 bases are TGTGCCAGCAGAAAAGGAGAGCCCTACGAGCAGTACTTC. The chain combines TRBV2 with TRBJ2-7; D is undetermined. The V and J ends lost 6 bases and 2 bases respectively, with 11 bases between them. The germline CDR1 and CDR2 sequences are SNHLY and FYNNEI. This CDR3 has 13 amino acids.

This clone occurred a few times. This chain links TRBV19 with TRBJ1-1, with 11 nucleotides matching TRBD1. Germline lookup yields CDR1 LNHDA and CDR2 SQIVND (reference sequence). Trimming removed 4 bases from V and 1 base from J; junction bases left unmatched: 5. The CDR3 has 16 residues. The CDR3, as DNA: TGTGCCAGTAGTACAGGGACAGGGGGGCGGAACACTGAAGCTTTCTTT. Protein: CASSTGTGGRNTEAFF.